The 27 T cell receptor beta chains below all came from one sample that was sequenced in a study of neoadjuvant anti-PD-1 for oral cavity cancer. Sequencing was performed with immunoSEQ multiplex PCR; in TCRdb, only in-frame clones are kept and a portion is missing. The sample records 11,000 to 15,000 clones, about two thirds being singletons. Time point denoted: after neoadjuvant nivolumab, at surgical resection. The sequencing here drew on PBMCs, taken after nivolumab (anti-PD-1) treatment. The source of these receptors is a person aged 35-79 years with oral cavity squamous cell carcinoma.

This CDR3 is CASSTGTKRNTIYF. For the CDR3, the DNA is TGTGCCAGTTCGACCGGGACAAAAAGAAACACCATATATTTT. The chain recombines TRBV19 with TRBJ1-3, with D perhaps matching TRBD1 (6 bases). CDR1 is LNHDA and CDR2 is SQIVND in the germline V gene (reference sequence). The CDR3 is 14 amino acids. Trimming removed 8 bases at V and 5 bases at J, with 16 bases between.

The V call is TRBV5-1, the J call TRBJ2-1; 9 bases map to TRBD1. This CDR3 is 15 amino acids long. The V and J ends lost 0 bases and 7 bases, in that order; junction bases with no gene match: 5. Per germline, CDR1 SGHRS and CDR2 YFSETQ. The CDR3 loop reads CASSLARDRVNEQFF. In DNA, the CDR3 is TGCGCCAGCAGCTTGGCCCGGGACAGGGTAAATGAGCAGTTCTTC.

The table lists this clone with a count of one. This chain links TRBV6-1 with TRBJ1-2, with D unresolved. The germline V gene has CDR1 MNHNS and CDR2 SASEGT. Trimming removed 1 base at V and 8 bases at J, with 11 bases between. CDR3 length: 13 residues. The DNA for the CDR3 is TGTGCCAGCAGTGAAGGAGGGCTCTGGGGCTACACCTTC. Translation: CASSEGGLWGYTF.

The chain carries TRBV10-3 and TRBJ2-1; 8 nucleotides match TRBD2. The CDR3 spans 14 residues. The germline CDR1 and CDR2 sequences are ENHRY and SYGVKD. V dropped 4 bases and J dropped 4; count of bases not matched to a gene: 3. The CDR3 DNA follows: TGTGCCATCAGTGGACTAGCGAGATACAATGAGCAGTTCTTC. It yields the protein CAISGLARYNEQFF.

This chain joins TRBV2 and TRBJ2-7; TRBD2 aligns across 11 bases. There are 16 residues in the CDR3. CDR1 is SNHLY and CDR2 is FYNNEI in the germline V gene. V shed 7 bases and J 5 bases; nucleotides not matched to a gene: 13. Here the CDR3 DNA reads TGTGCCAGCATGGGGGGCGGTAGCGGGAGGGCCAACGAGCAGTACTTC. Encoded protein: CASMGGGSGRANEQYF.

The gene calls are TRBV7-8 and TRBJ2-7; D perhaps matches TRBD1 (6 bases). This CDR3 is 14 amino acids long. V lost 3 bases and J 7 bases, leaving 16 bases between the germline ends. From germline, CDR1 is SGHVS and CDR2 FQNEAQ. The CDR3 coding sequence is TGTGCCAGCAGCTTTTCGACACAGGGTGAGGAGCAGTACTTC. Residues: CASSFSTQGEEQYF.

The chain has TRBV7-9 and TRBJ1-1; D is perhaps TRBD1 (5 bases). The CDR3 spans 13 residues. Germline values: CDR1 SEHNR, CDR2 FQNEAQ (reference sequence). V was clipped by 4 bases and J by 11 bases, with 17 bases between them. This CDR3 is CASSSWDAAPAFF. CDR3 coding DNA: TGTGCCAGCAGCTCCTGGGACGCGGCGCCCGCTTTCTTT.

This chain uses TRBV5-1 with TRBJ2-7, with 11 bases matching TRBD2. The CDR3 runs 15 residues. Unmatched junction bases numbered 5, after V lost 4 bases and J lost 2 bases. Germline values: CDR1 SGHRS, CDR2 YFSETQ. CDR3 bases: TGCGCCAGCAGCCTCACTAGCGGGGGAACCTACGAGCAGTACTTC. Its protein product is CASSLTSGGTYEQYF.

The genes are TRBV10-1 and TRBJ2-1; TRBD2 agrees at 7 bases. Germline V lookup: CDR1 WNHNN, CDR2 SYGVQD (reference sequence). After removal of 3 bases from V and 11 bases from J, the junction contained 7 bases not matched to a gene. CDR3 length: 13 amino acids. The CDR3: CASSELESGKQFF. CDR3 coding DNA: TGCGCCAGCAGTGAACTAGAAAGCGGGAAGCAGTTCTTC.

The sample holds a few counts of this clone. The chain recombines TRBV6-5 with TRBJ1-2, with D tentatively TRBD1 (5 bases). The CDR3 spans 13 residues. V lost 0 bases and J 7 bases, leaving 9 bases between the germline ends. The germline V gene encodes CDR1 MNHEY and CDR2 SVGAGI. The CDR3 bases are TGTGCCAGCAGTTACTCGAGAGGGGCTGGCTACACCTTC. Translated, it gives CASSYSRGAGYTF.

The V call is TRBV6-1, the J call TRBJ1-2; TRBD1 aligns across 7 bases. Trimming cost V 2 bases and J 1 base; bases outside gene matches: 10. This CDR3 comprises 17 residues. Germline V lookup: CDR1 MNHNS, CDR2 SASEGT. This CDR3 is CASSEKDRARLNYGYTF. The CDR3 DNA follows: TGTGCCAGCAGTGAAAAAGACAGGGCCCGACTTAACTATGGCTACACCTTC.

The chain joins TRBV5-1 to TRBJ2-2; TRBD2 agrees at 7 bases. Per germline, CDR1 SGHRS and CDR2 YFSETQ. CDR3 length: 16 residues. With V trimmed by 2 bases and J by 5 bases, 9 bases remained unmatched. In DNA, the CDR3 is TGCGCCAGCAGCTTCTCGGCTAGCGGCGGTACCGGGGAGCTGTTTTTT. It is translated as CASSFSASGGTGELFF.

This clone has a single count. The V call is TRBV28, the J call TRBJ2-7; no definite D call. Trimming cost V 0 bases and J 6 bases, with 3 bases left between them. Per the germline V gene, CDR1 is MDHEN and CDR2 is SYDVKM. CDR3 length: 11 residues. CDR3 sequence reads: CASSLWREQYF. Written as DNA, the CDR3 is TGTGCCAGCAGTTTATGGCGCGAGCAGTACTTC.

In this sample, this clone turned up once. This rearrangement joins TRBV4-1 to TRBJ2-5, with D unclear. The CDR3 contains 14 residues. The germline V gene has CDR1 MGHRA and CDR2 YSYEKL. The V end lost 2 bases, the J end lost 5 bases, and 12 bases lay between the germline ends. The DNA for the CDR3 is TGCGCCAGCAGCCAACAAGGAGTTCGGGAGACCCAGTACTTC. This codes for CASSQQGVRETQYF.

The chain recombines TRBV18 with TRBJ1-2; 7 bases map to TRBD1. CDR1 and CDR2 (germline): KGHSH, LQKENI. With V trimmed by 3 bases and J by 2 bases, 0 bases remained unmatched. There are 13 residues in the CDR3. The CDR3 nucleotides read TGTGCCAGCTCACCGGGACAGAACTATGGCTACACCTTC. Residues: CASSPGQNYGYTF.

The chain uses TRBV28 and TRBJ1-2; no firm D call. The CDR3 is 12 amino acids. Looked up from germline, CDR1 is MDHEN and CDR2 is SYDVKM. V was cut by 5 bases and J by 7 bases, with 11 bases left in between. This CDR3 reads CASSVRSRGYTF. For the CDR3, the DNA is TGTGCCAGCAGTGTCCGGTCCCGTGGCTACACCTTC.

The rearrangement joins TRBV19 to TRBJ1-1; 9 nucleotides match TRBD1. The CDR3 extends over 14 amino acids. The V gene end was trimmed by 6 bases and the J gene end by 4 bases; junction bases not matched to a gene: 6. The germline CDR1 and CDR2 sequences are LNHDA and SQIVND (reference sequence). CDR3 coding DNA: TGTGCCAGTAGCCCACAGGGGGCGCCCACTGAAGCTTTCTTT. It codes for CASSPQGAPTEAFF.

This clone was seen more than once but under ten times. The rearrangement links TRBV14 to TRBJ1-2, with TRBD1 matching 7 bases. CDR1 and CDR2 from the germline V gene are SGHDN and FVKESK. The CDR3 is 16 residues long. V gave up 1 base and J gave up 5 bases; unmatched junction bases: 10. The DNA of the CDR3 is TGTGCCAGCAGCCAAGCGCCCCAGGGACAGCTGTATGGCTACACCTTC. Its protein is CASSQAPQGQLYGYTF. The entire variable domain, with the rest obtained from reference TRBV14 and TRBJ1-2, is as follows: EAGVTQFPSHSVIEKGQTVTLRCDPISGHDNLYWYRRVMGKEIKFLLHFVKESKQDESGMPNNRFLAERTGGTYSTLKVQPAELEDSGVYFCASSQAPQGQLYGYTFGSGTRLTVV.

This chain joins TRBV4-1 and TRBJ1-1; 9 bases agree with TRBD1. J lost 6 bases, V lost 4 bases, and 6 bases had no gene match. Germline V gene lookup returns CDR1 MGHRA and CDR2 YSYEKL. The CDR3 consists of 14 residues. The CDR3 sequence is CASSPGQGIAEAFF. DNA for the CDR3: TGCGCCAGCAGCCCGGGACAGGGTATTGCTGAAGCTTTCTTT.

J is TRBJ2-1 and V is TRBV5-1; TRBD2 matches 8 bases. V trimming: 4 bases; J trimming: 3 bases; junction bases outside the gene matches: 15. The CDR3 is made up of 18 amino acids. Germline CDR1 reads SGHRS; CDR2 reads YFSETQ. The CDR3 DNA is TGCGCCAGCAGCCTCCGTTCGGTAGCGGGAAACAGCTACAATGAGCAGTTCTTC. Amino acids: CASSLRSVAGNSYNEQFF.

The J gene is TRBJ2-1, the V gene TRBV5-6; D is unclear. Germline V gene data show CDR1 as SGHDT and CDR2 as YYEEEE. This CDR3 has 12 residues. V was clipped by 1 base and J by 9 bases, with 8 bases between them. The CDR3 reads CASSLLSSEQFF. For the CDR3, the DNA is TGTGCCAGCAGCTTGCTCTCCAGTGAGCAGTTCTTC. Full variable domain (outside the CDR3, taken from reference TRBV5-6 and TRBJ2-1): DAGVTQSPTHLIKTRGQQVTLRCSPKSGHDTVSWYQQALGQGPQFIFQYYEEEERQRGNFPDRFSGHQFPNYSSELNVNALLLGDSALYLCASSLLSSEQFFGPGTRLTVL.

The V gene is TRBV30, the J gene TRBJ2-7; 9 bases match TRBD2. This CDR3 region has 15 residues. After removal of 1 base from V and 3 bases from J, the junction contained 7 bases not matched to a gene. CDR1 is GTSNPN, CDR2 SVGIG, per germline (reference sequence). The CDR3 nucleotides read TGTGCCTGGAGTGCTCCTAGCGGGGCCCACTACGAGCAGTACTTC. Its protein product is CAWSAPSGAHYEQYF. The variable domain in full, completed from reference TRBV30 and TRBJ2-7, reads SQTIHQWPATLVQPVGSPLSLECTVEGTSNPNLYWYRQAAGRGLQLLFYSVGIGQISSEVPQNLSASRPQDRQFILSSKKLLLSDSGFYLCAWSAPSGAHYEQYFGPGTRLTVT.

The rearrangement links TRBV7-9 to TRBJ1-4; 8 positions agree with TRBD1. Germline trimming cut 5 bases from V and 7 bases from J; bases unmatched to any gene: 6. Germline assignment: CDR1 SEHNR and CDR2 FQNEAQ (reference sequence). This CDR3 is built from 14 residues. CDR3 DNA: TGTGCCAGCAGCGATTGGACAGGGACTGAAAAACTGTTTTTT. This gives the protein CASSDWTGTEKLFF.

The chain links TRBV5-6 to TRBJ1-1; D is ambiguous. CDR1 and CDR2 (germline): SGHDT, YYEEEE. The CDR3 totals 12 residues. V lost 4 bases and J 3 bases, leaving 7 bases between the germline ends. The CDR3 coding sequence is TGTGCCAGCAGCCGTGGTGACACTGAAGCTTTCTTT. Its protein product is CASSRGDTEAFF.

The rearrangement uses TRBV6-1 and TRBJ2-7, with D unclear. Per the germline V gene, CDR1 is MNHNS and CDR2 is SASEGT. The CDR3 is made up of 15 amino acids. The ends were cut back, 2 bases at V and 3 bases at J, with 14 bases in the middle. CDR3 in amino acids: CASSEFQGPVYEQYF. CDR3 nucleotides: TGTGCCAGCAGTGAATTTCAAGGACCAGTCTACGAGCAGTACTTC.

The chain joins TRBV9 to TRBJ2-7; D might be TRBD2 (6 bases). V was trimmed by 4 bases and J by 4 bases, leaving 15 bases between them. CDR1 is SGDLS, CDR2 YYNGEE, per germline. The CDR3 length is 14 residues. CDR3 amino acids: CASSPHPEGYEQYF. CDR3 DNA: TGTGCCAGCAGCCCCCACCCGGAGGGATACGAGCAGTACTTC.

V gene TRBV27 combines with J gene TRBJ1-4; 7 nucleotides agree with TRBD1. Germline CDR1 is MNHEY and CDR2 is SMNVEV (reference sequence). V dropped 10 bases and J dropped 8; count of bases not matched to a gene: 10. This CDR3 spans 13 amino acids. The CDR3 coding sequence is TGTGCCACCCTCGACAGGGTAAACGAAAAACTGTTTTTT. Its translation: CATLDRVNEKLFF.